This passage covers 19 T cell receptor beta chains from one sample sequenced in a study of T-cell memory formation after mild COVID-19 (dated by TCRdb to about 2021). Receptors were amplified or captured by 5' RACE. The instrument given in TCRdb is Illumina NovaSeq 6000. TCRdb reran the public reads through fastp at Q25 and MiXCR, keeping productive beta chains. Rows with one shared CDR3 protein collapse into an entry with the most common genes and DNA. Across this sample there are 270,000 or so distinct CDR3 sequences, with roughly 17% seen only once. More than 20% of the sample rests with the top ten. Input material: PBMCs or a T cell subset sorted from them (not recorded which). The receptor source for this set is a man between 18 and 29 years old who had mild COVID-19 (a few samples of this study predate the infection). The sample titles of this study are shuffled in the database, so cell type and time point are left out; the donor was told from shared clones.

Here the CDR3 reads CASSLWLPNTEAFF. As DNA, the CDR3 is TGTGCCAGCAGCTTGTGGCTACCGAACACTGAAGCTTTCTTT. This sequence joins TRBV5-8 and TRBJ1-1; no definite D call. Trimming pared 1 base from V and 1 base from J, leaving 8 bases between. The CDR3 runs 14 residues. The germline gives CDR1 SGHTS, CDR2 YDEGEE. Full variable domain (outside the CDR3, taken from reference TRBV5-8 and TRBJ1-1): EAGVTQSPTHLIKTRGQQATLRCSPISGHTSVYWYQQALGLGLQFLLWYDEGEERNRGNFPPRFSGRQFPNYSSELNVNALELEDSALYLCASSLWLPNTEAFFGQGTRLTVV.

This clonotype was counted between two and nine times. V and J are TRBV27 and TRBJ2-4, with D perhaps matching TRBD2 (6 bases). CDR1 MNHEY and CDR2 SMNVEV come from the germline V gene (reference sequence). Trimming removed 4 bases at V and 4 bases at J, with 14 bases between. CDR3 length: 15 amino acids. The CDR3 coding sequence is TGTGCCAGCAGTTCGGGGGAACAGGCGAAAAACATTCAGTACTTC. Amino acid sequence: CASSSGEQAKNIQYF.

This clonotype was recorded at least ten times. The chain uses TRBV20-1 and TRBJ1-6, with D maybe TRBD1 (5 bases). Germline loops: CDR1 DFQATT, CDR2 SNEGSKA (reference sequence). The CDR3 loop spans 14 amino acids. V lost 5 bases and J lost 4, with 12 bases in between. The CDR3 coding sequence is TGCAGTGCTCTCCACGGGGGGTATAATTCACCCCTCCACTTT. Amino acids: CSALHGGYNSPLHF.

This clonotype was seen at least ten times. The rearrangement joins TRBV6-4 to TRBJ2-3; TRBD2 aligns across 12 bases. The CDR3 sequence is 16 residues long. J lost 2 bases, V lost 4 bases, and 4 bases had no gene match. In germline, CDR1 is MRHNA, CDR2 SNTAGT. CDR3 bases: TGTGCCAGCAGTGCTAGCGGGGGGGATTCCACAGATACGCAGTATTTT. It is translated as CASSASGGDSTDTQYF.

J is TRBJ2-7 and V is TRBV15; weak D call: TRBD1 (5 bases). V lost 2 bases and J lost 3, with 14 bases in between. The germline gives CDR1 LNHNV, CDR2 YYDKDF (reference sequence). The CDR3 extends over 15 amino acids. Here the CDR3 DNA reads TGTGCCACCAGCAGAACCAGGGAATCGGGCTACGAGCAGTACTTC. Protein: CATSRTRESGYEQYF.

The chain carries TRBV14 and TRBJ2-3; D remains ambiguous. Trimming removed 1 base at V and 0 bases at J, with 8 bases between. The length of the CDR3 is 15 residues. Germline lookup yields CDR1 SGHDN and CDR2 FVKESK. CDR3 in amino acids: CASSQGAASTDTQYF. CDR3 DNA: TGTGCCAGCAGCCAAGGCGCAGCTAGCACAGATACGCAGTATTTT.

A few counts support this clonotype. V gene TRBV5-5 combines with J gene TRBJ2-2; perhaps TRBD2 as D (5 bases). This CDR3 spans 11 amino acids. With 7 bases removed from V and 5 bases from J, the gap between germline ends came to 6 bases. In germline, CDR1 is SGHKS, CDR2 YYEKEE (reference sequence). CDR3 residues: CASGLTGELFF. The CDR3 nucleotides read TGTGCCAGCGGACTTACCGGGGAGCTGTTTTTT.

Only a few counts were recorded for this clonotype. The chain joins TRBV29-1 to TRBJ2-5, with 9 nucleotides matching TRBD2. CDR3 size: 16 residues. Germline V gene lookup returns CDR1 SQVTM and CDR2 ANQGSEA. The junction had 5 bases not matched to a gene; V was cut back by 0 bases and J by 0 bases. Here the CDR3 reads CSVEDPSGVYQETQYF. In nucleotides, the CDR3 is TGCAGCGTTGAAGACCCTAGCGGGGTGTACCAAGAGACCCAGTACTTC.

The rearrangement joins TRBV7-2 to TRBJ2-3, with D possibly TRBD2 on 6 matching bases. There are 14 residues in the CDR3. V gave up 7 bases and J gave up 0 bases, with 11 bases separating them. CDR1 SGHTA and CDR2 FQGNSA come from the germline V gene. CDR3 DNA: TGTGCCAGCAAGGTCGCGGGGAGCACAGATACGCAGTATTTT. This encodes CASKVAGSTDTQYF.

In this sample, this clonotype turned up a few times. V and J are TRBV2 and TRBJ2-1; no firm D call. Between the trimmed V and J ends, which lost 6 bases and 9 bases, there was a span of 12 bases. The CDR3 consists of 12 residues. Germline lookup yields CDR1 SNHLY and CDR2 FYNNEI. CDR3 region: CASSADFGEQFF. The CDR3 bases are TGTGCCAGCAGCGCCGACTTCGGTGAGCAGTTCTTC.

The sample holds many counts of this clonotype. This CDR3 is CASSLGPGHTNTGELFF. Written as DNA, the CDR3 is TGTGCCAGCAGCTTAGGACCGGGCCATACGAACACCGGGGAGCTGTTTTTT. This rearrangement joins TRBV7-6 to TRBJ2-2; no clear D. Per germline, CDR1 SGHVS and CDR2 FNYEAQ. Trimming stripped 1 base from V and 0 bases from J, with 12 bases between. The CDR3 runs to 17 residues.

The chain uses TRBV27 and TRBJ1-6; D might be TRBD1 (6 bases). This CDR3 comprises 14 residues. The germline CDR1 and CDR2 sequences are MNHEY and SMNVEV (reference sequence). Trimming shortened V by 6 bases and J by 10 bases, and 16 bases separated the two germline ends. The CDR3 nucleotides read TGTGCCAGCAGAATCACAGGGTCCGGGTCACCCCTCCACTTT. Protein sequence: CASRITGSGSPLHF.

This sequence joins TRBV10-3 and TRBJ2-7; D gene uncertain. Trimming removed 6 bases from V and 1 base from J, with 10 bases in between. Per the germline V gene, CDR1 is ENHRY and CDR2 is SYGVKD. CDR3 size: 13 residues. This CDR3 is CAIRADGSYEQYV. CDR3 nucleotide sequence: TGTGCCATCAGGGCCGACGGATCCTACGAGCAGTACGTC.

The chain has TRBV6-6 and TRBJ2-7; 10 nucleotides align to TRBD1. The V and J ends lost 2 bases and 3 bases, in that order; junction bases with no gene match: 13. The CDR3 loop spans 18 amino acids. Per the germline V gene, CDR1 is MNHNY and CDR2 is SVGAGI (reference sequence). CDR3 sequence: CASSYTPTGQGRRYEQYF. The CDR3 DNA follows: TGTGCCAGCAGTTACACCCCGACGGGACAGGGGCGCCGCTACGAGCAGTACTTC.

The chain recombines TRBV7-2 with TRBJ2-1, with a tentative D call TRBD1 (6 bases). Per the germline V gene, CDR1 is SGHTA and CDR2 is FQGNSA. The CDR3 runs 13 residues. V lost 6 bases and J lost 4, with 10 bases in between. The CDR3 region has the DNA TGTGCCAGCAGATGGACAGTTTACAATGAGCAGTTCTTC. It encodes CASRWTVYNEQFF.

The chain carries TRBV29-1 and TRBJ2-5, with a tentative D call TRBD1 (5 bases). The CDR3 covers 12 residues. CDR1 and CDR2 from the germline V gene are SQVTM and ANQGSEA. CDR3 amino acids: CSVQGVQETQYF. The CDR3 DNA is TGCAGTGTTCAAGGGGTTCAAGAGACCCAGTACTTC.

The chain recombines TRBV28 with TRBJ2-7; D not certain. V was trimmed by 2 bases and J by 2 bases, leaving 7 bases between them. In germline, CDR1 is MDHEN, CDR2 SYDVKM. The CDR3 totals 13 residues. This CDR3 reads CASSLAQTYEQYV. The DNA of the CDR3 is TGTGCCAGCAGTTTAGCGCAGACCTACGAGCAGTACGTC.

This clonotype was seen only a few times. In DNA, the CDR3 is TGTGCCAGCAGCTTAGATCGGTTCACCGGGGAGCTGTTTTTT. Translating gives CASSLDRFTGELFF. V and J are TRBV7-9 and TRBJ2-2, with D unclear. This CDR3 contains 14 residues. Germline-derived CDR1 and CDR2 are SEHNR and FQNEAQ (reference sequence). Trimming cost V 1 base and J 4 bases, with 7 bases left between them.

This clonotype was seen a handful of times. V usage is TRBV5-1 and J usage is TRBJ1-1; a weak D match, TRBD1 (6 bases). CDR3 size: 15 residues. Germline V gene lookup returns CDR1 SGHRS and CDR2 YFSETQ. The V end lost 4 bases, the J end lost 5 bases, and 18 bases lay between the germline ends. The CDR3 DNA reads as TGCGCCAGCAGCCCTTTGGGGGGGGCTGGAACTGAAGCTTTCTTT. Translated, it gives CASSPLGGAGTEAFF.